This entry describes one T cell receptor beta chain. Antigen specificity is unknown. The ends were cut back, 3 bases at V and 5 bases at J, with 11 bases in the middle. CDR1 and CDR2 (germline): SGHRS, YFSETQ. The CDR3 sequence is 13 residues long. The data derive from a study of T cells after posttransplantation cyclophosphamide. Study-level points and caveats: TRB overlap between skin or GI tissue T cells and blood was limited. After PTCy, TRB diversity resembled that of CNI/methotrexate controls.

This related bone marrow graft donor gave peripheral blood on the day of marrow donation. Clones were sequenced by immunoSEQ multiplex PCR, and TCRdb holds only the in-frame ones, with some missing. The sample contains tens of thousands of clones, none of them singletons. This chain connects TRBV5-1 to TRBJ1-2; D call uncertain. The sequence came from a man younger than 45 in good health and a related stem cell transplant donor. Input material: PBMCs. CDR3 DNA sequence: TGCGCCAGCAGCTCTCAAGGTGGTTATGGCTACACCTTC. It is translated as CASSSQGGYGYTF.